This T cell receptor (beta chain) came from a study of Ad26.COV2.S vaccination and SARS-CoV-2 variants (dated by TCRdb to the early 2020s). About the investigation overall: Vaccine-arm donors were drawn from COV1001, a multicentre, randomized, double-blind, placebo-controlled phase I-IIa trial of Ad26.COV2.S in healthy adults. Ad26.COV2.S was administered intramuscularly at 5 x 10^10 or 1 x 10^11 viral particles, either as a single shot or as two shots given 56 days apart. Sequencing of the TCRbeta repertoire served to evaluate the specificity and breadth of SARS-CoV-2-reactive T cell receptors following Ad26.COV2.S vaccination. A total of approximately 30 samples were included in the TCR-sequenced set, comprising around 20 Ad26.COV2.S vaccine recipients, 5 placebo recipients and 8 SARS-CoV-2 convalescent individuals. Trial participants were randomized into five groups of five: low-dose or high-dose Ad26.COV2.S given once or twice, or placebo on both occasions. Investigators remained blinded to trial group allocation during experiments and outcome assessment.

The cysteine opens and the phenylalanine closes a CDR3 of 15 amino acids. This entry keeps only the CDR3 DNA: 45 bases, framed from base 1. CDR1 and CDR2 are read off the germline V gene (reference sequence) as SEHNR and FQNEAQ. The germline V end is reduced by 2 bases and the J end by 5 bases; junction bases left unmatched: 9. TCRbeta CDR3 regions were sequenced with the immunoSEQ Assay. After extraction, genomic DNA underwent amplification by bias-controlled multiplex PCR, followed by high-throughput sequencing. The source study handled its data this way. To quantify the absolute abundance of every unique TCRbeta CDR3 region, sequences were collapsed and filtered. Usable DNA was measured by amplifying reference genes present in all nucleated cells, and TCRbeta template counts were normalized to that usable DNA to estimate T cell fraction. Repertoire TCRs were annotated as SARS-CoV-2-specific when V gene, CDR3 amino acid sequence and J gene were exactly matched to a known reactive TCR set. MIRA supplied the reference SARS-CoV-2 TCR set, which was filtered for enrichment in COVID-19-positive ImmuneCODE repertoires so that public or cross-reactive TCRs were removed. Using the MIRA antigens, annotated TCRs were further analysed by specific ORF or by position within an ORF. Breadth was defined as annotated unique rearrangements over total unique productive rearrangements; depth was the summed frequency of those rearrangements. TCR breadth was compared between groups using two-sided Wilcoxon rank-sum tests. In TCRdb, the immuneACCESS table is reduced to in-frame sequences with V and J assigned. These tables do not hold every clone; where another copy was compared, an unresolved V gene accounts for under half, and the others remain unexplained. D and trimming come from the DNA, and the V and J calls and clone size come from that table. The sample records approximately 420,000 clones, around 87% of which are singletons. Clones ranked in the top ten supply about 3.5% of the sample.

The treatment or condition label for this specimen denotes: approximately 18 received Ad26.COV2.S at low or high dose, single or two shots; 5 received placebo; per-sample allocation not given. Repertoires of vaccine and placebo recipients were sequenced from samples collected on day 63 after the first injection. Cohort 1b enrolled about two dozen adults aged 18-55 years at a single site in Boston, USA, between 29 July and 7 August 2020. Ad26.COV2.S consisted of a replication-incompetent adenovirus type 26 vector by which a prefusion-stabilized SARS-CoV-2 spike protein from the original Wuhan strain was expressed. What the research found in general, with its limitations: It was noted by the authors that total T cell responses may have been underestimated by the TCR breadth and depth analyses. Ad26.COV2.S recipients had higher spike-specific TCR breadth than placebo recipients (P = 0.0014). Non-spike TCR breadth was comparable between vaccine and placebo recipients, consistent with the vaccine containing only spike. Substantial breadth of spike-specific CD8+ and CD4+ T cell responses was reported after vaccination. Comparing responses between vaccine doses or regimens was not something the study was powered to do.

Details on this clone: This clone's antigen is unknown. One base away there is no much larger clone; base qualities are not given.

The receptor was isolated from a person between 18 and 65 years old who received the Ad26.COV2.S COVID-19 vaccine or a placebo. The chain links TRBV7-9 with TRBJ2-7; 7 bases in the middle match TRBD1. The sample was peripheral blood, taken in a trial of Ad26.COV2.S vaccine versus placebo. The nucleotide sequence is TGTGCCAGCAGCTTACGGTCGCGGCAGGGGGACGAGCAGTACTTC. Protein translation: CASSLRSRQGDEQYF.